This TCR beta chain was sequenced in a study of shared T cell receptors in the human thymus. The method was immunoSEQ multiplex PCR; TCRdb's version includes in-frame clones alone and lacks a portion of them. This sample has roughly 560,000 clones, with around 82% found just once. V shed 6 bases and J 0 bases; nucleotides not matched to a gene: 9. This CDR3 region has 18 residues. Germline values: CDR1 MGHDK, CDR2 SYGVNS. This same sample was also part of a study on human thymus T cells.

The sequence came from a boy younger than two with a congenital heart defect. Input material: thymocytes. The chain uses TRBV25-1 and TRBJ2-1; 12 bases fit TRBD2. The CDR3 DNA reads as TGTGCCAGCAGCCCAGGACTAGCGGGGCTAAGCTCCTACAATGAGCAGTTCTTC. This encodes CASSPGLAGLSSYNEQFF.